A selection of T cell receptor beta chains follows, all from one sample in a study of shared clonotypes between healthy human individuals. Assay used: immunoSEQ multiplex PCR; TCRdb lists only in-frame clones, some missing. The repertoire holds 100,000 or so clones, with less than 50% as singletons. Material: PBMCs. These receptors all stem from a woman aged 40 to 50 in good health. Some clones in this sample may be carry-over from other donors' samples. The CDR3 runs from the conserved cysteine through the conserved F or W. D genes are given only for firm matches. Clone size appears in some rows only: once, few, many, or a class for an expanded clone.

clone_size: many
d_call: TRBD1
j_call: TRBJ2-1
v_call: TRBV30
cdr3_nt: TGTGCCTGGAGTGTACGGGGCAGGGGGAGCAAGTTCTTC
cdr3_aa: CAWSVRGRGSKFF

clone_size: .
d_call: .
j_call: TRBJ2-7
v_call: TRBV19
cdr3_nt: TGTGCCAGTAGTAGCGGATACTACGAGCAGTACTTC
cdr3_aa: CASSSGYYEQYF

clone_size: many
d_call: .
j_call: TRBJ2-7
v_call: TRBV5-1
cdr3_nt: TGCGCCAGCAGCTTGTCGGGGGATCCAACCTACGAGCAGTACTTC
cdr3_aa: CASSLSGDPTYEQYF

clone_size: .
d_call: .
j_call: TRBJ2-1
v_call: TRBV5-1
cdr3_nt: TGCGCCAGCAGCCCAGACTCCCGTAACCGAAATGAGCAGTTCTTC
cdr3_aa: CASSPDSRNRNEQFF

clone_size: many
d_call: .
j_call: TRBJ2-2
v_call: TRBV2
cdr3_nt: TGTGCCAGCACGCAGGGAACGAACACCGGGGAGCTGTTTTTT
cdr3_aa: CASTQGTNTGELFF

clone_size: few
d_call: .
j_call: TRBJ1-3
v_call: TRBV9
cdr3_nt: TGTGCCAGCAGCTTATCGACGGGAGGAAACACCATATATTTT
cdr3_aa: CASSLSTGGNTIYF

clone_size: many
d_call: .
j_call: TRBJ2-7
v_call: TRBV6-1
cdr3_nt: TGTGCCAGCAGTGTAGAGCTGAGGGAGCAGTACTTC
cdr3_aa: CASSVELREQYF

clone_size: few
d_call: .
j_call: TRBJ2-7
v_call: TRBV7-8
cdr3_nt: TGTGCCACCAACTTGGGATCGAGCTCCTACGAGCAGTACTTC
cdr3_aa: CATNLGSSSYEQYF

clone_size: .
d_call: TRBD2
j_call: TRBJ2-1
v_call: TRBV28
cdr3_nt: TGTGCCAGCAGTTTGGGGATTAGCGGGAGTGAGCAGTTCTTC
cdr3_aa: CASSLGISGSEQFF

clone_size: many
d_call: .
j_call: TRBJ2-7
v_call: TRBV5-1
cdr3_nt: TGCGCCAGCTCCGGGACCCAAACCAGCTACGAGCAGTACTTC
cdr3_aa: CASSGTQTSYEQYF

clone_size: many
d_call: TRBD2
j_call: TRBJ2-7
v_call: TRBV30
cdr3_nt: TGTGCCTGGGACCAGTCGGGGGGGAGCCAGCAGTACTTC
cdr3_aa: CAWDQSGGSQQYF

clone_size: few
d_call: .
j_call: TRBJ2-7
v_call: TRBV10-3
cdr3_nt: TGTGCCATCAGCAGCGGGCCCTACGAGCAGTACTTC
cdr3_aa: CAISSGPYEQYF

clone_size: .
d_call: TRBD1
j_call: TRBJ2-7
v_call: TRBV29-1
cdr3_nt: TGCAGCGTCGGACAGGGGGCGCGGGAGCAGTACTTC
cdr3_aa: CSVGQGAREQYF

clone_size: .
d_call: TRBD1
j_call: TRBJ2-2
v_call: TRBV5-4
cdr3_nt: TGTGCCAGCAGCTTGGTACAGGGGGCCACCGGGGAGCTGTTTTTT
cdr3_aa: CASSLVQGATGELFF

clone_size: few
d_call: TRBD1
j_call: TRBJ2-7
v_call: TRBV7-2
cdr3_nt: TGTGCCAGCAGCTTAGCGCTATCAGGGGGTGGTAACTACGAGCAGTACTTC
cdr3_aa: CASSLALSGGGNYEQYF

clone_size: .
d_call: .
j_call: TRBJ2-2
v_call: TRBV5-1
cdr3_nt: TGCGCCAGCAGCTTGGACGGGAGCTTAAACACCGGGGAGCTGTTTTTT
cdr3_aa: CASSLDGSLNTGELFF

clone_size: .
d_call: .
j_call: TRBJ2-6
v_call: TRBV14
cdr3_nt: TGTGCCAGCAGCCAGCTCTCTGGGGCCAACGTCCTGACTTTC
cdr3_aa: CASSQLSGANVLTF

clone_size: many
d_call: TRBD2
j_call: TRBJ2-7
v_call: TRBV19
cdr3_nt: TGTGCCAGTAGTATCGCGGGAGGTTCCTACGAGCAGTACTTC
cdr3_aa: CASSIAGGSYEQYF

clone_size: .
d_call: .
j_call: TRBJ1-5
v_call: TRBV28
cdr3_nt: TGTGCCAGCAGCCTTGGGTTGCCTGTAATCCAGCCCCAGCATTTT
cdr3_aa: CASSLGLPVIQPQHF

clone_size: .
d_call: TRBD1
j_call: TRBJ2-7
v_call: TRBV29-1
cdr3_nt: TGCAGCGTTGAAGATACGGGGACAGGGAGCTCCTACGAGCAGTACTTC
cdr3_aa: CSVEDTGTGSSYEQYF

clone_size: once
d_call: .
j_call: TRBJ1-5
v_call: TRBV7-9
cdr3_nt: TGTGCCAGCAGCTTGGTAGATCAGCCCCAGCATTTT
cdr3_aa: CASSLVDQPQHF

clone_size: many
d_call: .
j_call: TRBJ2-1
v_call: TRBV5-4
cdr3_nt: TGTGCCAGCAGCTTGGTCGTGGGACTCTCCTACAATGAGCAGTTCTTC
cdr3_aa: CASSLVVGLSYNEQFF

clone_size: .
d_call: .
j_call: TRBJ2-7
v_call: TRBV18
cdr3_nt: TGTGCCAGCTCACCCGGACAGGACTACTACGAGCAGTACTTC
cdr3_aa: CASSPGQDYYEQYF

clone_size: few
d_call: .
j_call: TRBJ2-4
v_call: TRBV6-5
cdr3_nt: TGTGCCAGCGCGCTGGACTGGGGAGCCAAAAACATTCAGTACTTC
cdr3_aa: CASALDWGAKNIQYF

clone_size: many
d_call: TRBD1
j_call: TRBJ2-1
v_call: TRBV28
cdr3_nt: TGTGCCAGCAGTCCCTACCCGGGACAGGGGGAACATGAGCAGTTCTTC
cdr3_aa: CASSPYPGQGEHEQFF

clone_size: .
d_call: .
j_call: TRBJ1-5
v_call: TRBV10-3
cdr3_nt: TGTGCCATCAGTGAGTCTAGGGGAGGGATCGGGGGCAATCAGCCCCAGCATTTT
cdr3_aa: CAISESRGGIGGNQPQHF

clone_size: .
d_call: .
j_call: TRBJ2-2
v_call: TRBV15
cdr3_nt: TGTGCCACCAGCTTAGACAGGAACACCGGGGAGCTGTTTTTT
cdr3_aa: CATSLDRNTGELFF

clone_size: .
d_call: .
j_call: TRBJ1-2
v_call: TRBV5-4
cdr3_nt: TGTGCCAGCAGCTTGGGCTCCGGGAATGGCTACACCTTC
cdr3_aa: CASSLGSGNGYTF

clone_size: many
d_call: .
j_call: TRBJ2-7
v_call: TRBV9
cdr3_nt: TGTGCCAGCAGCTTAAGGGTAGACTCCTACGAGCAGTACTTC
cdr3_aa: CASSLRVDSYEQYF

clone_size: .
d_call: .
j_call: TRBJ2-3
v_call: TRBV15
cdr3_nt: TGTGCCACCAGCAGAGACACGACTACGGCAGATACGCAGTATTTT
cdr3_aa: CATSRDTTTADTQYF

clone_size: .
d_call: .
j_call: TRBJ1-5
v_call: TRBV27
cdr3_nt: TGTGCCAGCAGTTTAAACAGGGGCAATCAGCCCCAGCATTTT
cdr3_aa: CASSLNRGNQPQHF

clone_size: once
d_call: .
j_call: TRBJ1-1
v_call: TRBV7-2
cdr3_nt: TGTGCCAGCCGGCGGCCAGTCGGGAACACTGAAGCTTTCTTT
cdr3_aa: CASRRPVGNTEAFF

clone_size: once
d_call: .
j_call: TRBJ2-2
v_call: TRBV18
cdr3_nt: TGTGCCGGCTCACCACTCCAGGGGTACACCGGGGAGCTGTTTTTT
cdr3_aa: CAGSPLQGYTGELFF

clone_size: many
d_call: TRBD2
j_call: TRBJ2-5
v_call: TRBV30
cdr3_nt: TGTGCCTGGAGTGGGCTAGCGGGAGGGAACCAGTACTTC
cdr3_aa: CAWSGLAGGNQYF

clone_size: .
d_call: .
j_call: TRBJ1-5
v_call: TRBV4-1
cdr3_nt: TGCGCCAGCAGCCAAGTTCCAGGGCCTTATAGCAATCAGCCCCAGCACTTT
cdr3_aa: CASSQVPGPYSNQPQHF

clone_size: many
d_call: .
j_call: TRBJ1-1
v_call: TRBV4-2
cdr3_nt: TGTGCCAGCAGCCAAGGGACAGTGAACACTGAAGCTTTCTTT
cdr3_aa: CASSQGTVNTEAFF

clone_size: many
d_call: TRBD2
j_call: TRBJ2-1
v_call: TRBV29-1
cdr3_nt: TGCAGCGTTGAAGGTCCGACTAGCGGGAGGGGCGGCGATGAGCAGTTCTTC
cdr3_aa: CSVEGPTSGRGGDEQFF

clone_size: few
d_call: TRBD1
j_call: TRBJ2-7
v_call: TRBV28
cdr3_nt: TGTGCCAGCAGTTCACCCGGGACAGGGCGCAACGAGCAGTACTTC
cdr3_aa: CASSSPGTGRNEQYF

clone_size: many
d_call: .
j_call: TRBJ2-7
v_call: TRBV10-3
cdr3_nt: TGTGCCATCAGTGAGTCGGGTATGACCTGGGACCCCCACGAGCAGTACTTC
cdr3_aa: CAISESGMTWDPHEQYF

clone_size: .
d_call: TRBD1
j_call: TRBJ2-5
v_call: TRBV5-4
cdr3_nt: TGTGCCAGCAGTTACGGACAGGGAAGGACTAAAGAGACCCAGTACTTC
cdr3_aa: CASSYGQGRTKETQYF

clone_size: many
d_call: TRBD1
j_call: TRBJ2-7
v_call: TRBV28
cdr3_nt: TGTGCCAGCAGTCCTCCCGGGACAGGGAGGTACGAGCAGTACTTC
cdr3_aa: CASSPPGTGRYEQYF

clone_size: once
d_call: .
j_call: TRBJ1-4
v_call: TRBV5-4
cdr3_nt: TGTGCCAGCAGCTTTGGCGGCGCAACTAATGAAAAACTGTTTTTT
cdr3_aa: CASSFGGATNEKLFF

clone_size: many
d_call: .
j_call: TRBJ1-5
v_call: TRBV6-1
cdr3_nt: TGTGCCAGCAGCGAAACAGGGTTGGGGAGCAATCAGCCCCAGCATTTT
cdr3_aa: CASSETGLGSNQPQHF

clone_size: few
d_call: .
j_call: TRBJ2-7
v_call: TRBV27
cdr3_nt: TGTGCCAGCAGTCTTAGCGGTCCCTACGAGCAGTACTTC
cdr3_aa: CASSLSGPYEQYF

clone_size: few
d_call: .
j_call: TRBJ2-1
v_call: TRBV4-1
cdr3_nt: TGCGCCAGCAGCCAAGTTGACCTGATATCCTACAATGAGCAGTTCTTC
cdr3_aa: CASSQVDLISYNEQFF

clone_size: once
d_call: TRBD2
j_call: TRBJ2-7
v_call: TRBV5-4
cdr3_nt: TGTGCCAGCAGCCCGGGGACTAGCGGGCCCTACGAGCAGTACTTC
cdr3_aa: CASSPGTSGPYEQYF

clone_size: .
d_call: TRBD2
j_call: TRBJ2-7
v_call: TRBV2
cdr3_nt: TGTGCCAGCAGTGGTTTAGCGGGAGCCTGGGAGCAGTACTTC
cdr3_aa: CASSGLAGAWEQYF

clone_size: .
d_call: .
j_call: TRBJ2-7
v_call: TRBV6-1
cdr3_nt: TGTGCCAGCAGTGAAGTCGAGGAAGGGGGGTACGAGCAGTACTTC
cdr3_aa: CASSEVEEGGYEQYF

clone_size: .
d_call: .
j_call: TRBJ2-7
v_call: TRBV28
cdr3_nt: TGTGCCAGCATGACGAGGGGTACCTACGAGCAGTACTTC
cdr3_aa: CASMTRGTYEQYF

clone_size: .
d_call: TRBD2
j_call: TRBJ2-4
v_call: TRBV9
cdr3_nt: TGTGCCAGCAGCGTAGAAGCGGGGCTTGGGGACATTCAGTACTTC
cdr3_aa: CASSVEAGLGDIQYF

clone_size: many
d_call: TRBD1
j_call: TRBJ2-7
v_call: TRBV5-1
cdr3_nt: TGCGCCAGCAGCCTTTGGGACAGGGGTTCCTACGAGCAGTACTTC
cdr3_aa: CASSLWDRGSYEQYF

clone_size: few
d_call: TRBD1
j_call: TRBJ2-7
v_call: TRBV5-4
cdr3_nt: TGTGCCAGCAGCGAGGGACAGGTTTACGAGCAGTACTTC
cdr3_aa: CASSEGQVYEQYF

clone_size: many
d_call: TRBD2
j_call: TRBJ2-3
v_call: TRBV29-1
cdr3_nt: TGCAGCGTTCAAACTAGCGGGAGCTCAGATACGCAGTATTTT
cdr3_aa: CSVQTSGSSDTQYF

clone_size: few
d_call: .
j_call: TRBJ2-7
v_call: TRBV7-6
cdr3_nt: TGTGCCAGCAGCTTAGTCAGGGACGGCGAAAAGTACTTC
cdr3_aa: CASSLVRDGEKYF

clone_size: few
d_call: .
j_call: TRBJ2-7
v_call: TRBV5-4
cdr3_nt: TGTGCCAGCAGCTTGATGACAGGAATGCCCTACGAGCAGTACTTC
cdr3_aa: CASSLMTGMPYEQYF

clone_size: few
d_call: TRBD2
j_call: TRBJ2-5
v_call: TRBV30
cdr3_nt: TGTGCCTGGAGTGTTGGAGCGGGAGGGCGGGAGACCCAGTACTTC
cdr3_aa: CAWSVGAGGRETQYF

clone_size: .
d_call: TRBD1
j_call: TRBJ1-4
v_call: TRBV9
cdr3_nt: TGTGCCAGCAGCGTAATGGGACAGGGTGGTGAAAAACTGTTTTTT
cdr3_aa: CASSVMGQGGEKLFF